These 15 T cell receptor beta chains were sequenced from one sample in a study of cytomegalovirus exposure and HLA in healthy donors. Clones were sequenced by immunoSEQ multiplex PCR, and TCRdb holds only the in-frame ones, with some missing. The repertoire includes 99,000 or so clones, 86% of them detected once, and roughly 4% sits in the top ten. Sequencing was carried out using PBMCs. These receptors originate from a woman between 18 and 29 years old in good health and CMV-seropositive.

The chain carries TRBV5-6 and TRBJ2-2; tentative D call: TRBD1 (5 bases). The germline V and J ends were trimmed by 6 bases and 5 bases, with 17 bases remaining between them. The CDR3 has 15 residues. Germline V gives CDR1 SGHDT, CDR2 YYEEEE. The CDR3 region is CASTPLKGVTGELFF. In DNA form, the CDR3 reads TGTGCCAGCACTCCTCTGAAAGGGGTAACCGGGGAGCTGTTTTTT.

The sample holds a few counts of this clone. The chain uses TRBV18 and TRBJ2-1, with 7 bases that match TRBD1. The CDR3 runs to 14 residues. The germline V gene has CDR1 KGHSH and CDR2 LQKENI. V was pared by 5 bases and J by 5 bases, with 6 bases of the junction left unmatched. The CDR3 bases are TGTGCCAGCTCAGAGGTACAGGGGAACAATGAGCAGTTCTTC. Its protein product is CASSEVQGNNEQFF.

The rearrangement links TRBV7-3 to TRBJ2-1; TRBD1 aligns across 7 bases. This CDR3 spans 15 amino acids. CDR1 is SGHTA and CDR2 is FQGTGA in the germline V gene. The V gene end was trimmed by 6 bases and the J gene end by 0 bases; junction bases not matched to a gene: 5. CDR3 DNA: TGTGCCAGCAGTCAACAGGGGAGCTCCTACAATGAGCAGTTCTTC. Translated, it gives CASSQQGSSYNEQFF.

V is TRBV28 and J is TRBJ2-1; 8 bases map to TRBD2. This CDR3 is built from 15 residues. Germline assignment: CDR1 MDHEN and CDR2 SYDVKM. V shed 5 bases and J 3 bases; nucleotides not matched to a gene: 6. The CDR3 region is CASSLPGLGYNEQFF. The CDR3 DNA follows: TGTGCCAGCAGTCTACCGGGACTAGGCTACAATGAGCAGTTCTTC.

This sequence joins TRBV2 and TRBJ1-1; 7 bases map to TRBD1. The length of the CDR3 is 14 residues. V dropped 5 bases and J dropped 5; count of bases not matched to a gene: 8. Germline V gene lookup returns CDR1 SNHLY and CDR2 FYNNEI. CDR3 sequence: CASSRQGSRTEAFF. CDR3 nucleotide sequence: TGTGCCAGCAGTAGACAGGGTTCCAGGACTGAAGCTTTCTTT.

This sequence joins TRBV6-1 and TRBJ1-3; 8 nucleotides align to TRBD1. Germline assignment: CDR1 MNHNS and CDR2 SASEGT. The CDR3 has 14 amino acids. V dropped 6 bases and J dropped 2; count of bases not matched to a gene: 3. CDR3 bases: TGTGCCAGCAGGAAGACAGGGGCTGGAAACACCATATATTTT. Its protein is CASRKTGAGNTIYF.

This clone was observed a handful of times. J is TRBJ2-7 and V is TRBV7-9; 7 bases agree with TRBD2. Germline V gene lookup returns CDR1 SEHNR and CDR2 FQNEAQ (reference sequence). The CDR3 is 14 amino acids. J was trimmed by 7 bases and V by 6 bases; bases with no gene match: 12. The CDR3, as DNA: TGTGCCAGCAGGACCGGGACTACCATGGGGGAGCAGTACTTC. Translated: CASRTGTTMGEQYF.

The chain uses TRBV5-6 and TRBJ2-2, with 7 positions matching TRBD2. Unmatched junction bases numbered 4, after V lost 0 bases and J lost 2 bases. The germline CDR1 and CDR2 sequences are SGHDT and YYEEEE. This CDR3 contains 16 residues. The CDR3 spells CASSLASGVNTGELFF. CDR3 nucleotide sequence: TGTGCCAGCAGCTTGGCCAGCGGGGTTAACACCGGGGAGCTGTTTTTT.

This clone was found a few times. J is TRBJ1-5 and V is TRBV28; the D is unclear. The CDR3 loop spans 10 amino acids. The ends were cut back, 11 bases at V and 5 bases at J, with 7 bases in the middle. Germline V lookup: CDR1 MDHEN, CDR2 SYDVKM. The CDR3, as DNA: TGTGCCGGAGGGCATCAGCCCCAGCATTTT. Translation gives CAGGHQPQHF.

The chain uses TRBV9 and TRBJ1-3; D possibly corresponds to TRBD1 (5 bases). The CDR3 length is 16 residues. The V gene's germline CDR1 is SGDLS and CDR2 YYNGEE. V lost 1 base to trimming and J lost 0 bases, with 11 bases between them. The CDR3 is CASSVKGSGSGNTIYF. Written as DNA, the CDR3 is TGTGCCAGCAGCGTAAAGGGGTCCGGCTCTGGAAACACCATATATTTT.

The chain employs TRBV2 and TRBJ2-1; D is possibly TRBD1 (6 bases). Between the trimmed V and J ends, which lost 6 bases and 8 bases, there was a span of 14 bases. This CDR3 region has 13 residues. Germline V gene data show CDR1 as SNHLY and CDR2 as FYNNEI. The DNA of the CDR3 is TGTGCCAGCAGCGGGCAGGGGTTCGATGAGCAGTTCTTC. Protein product: CASSGQGFDEQFF. Combining the CDR3 with reference TRBV2 and TRBJ2-1 gives the whole variable domain EPEVTQTPSHQVTQMGQEVILRCVPISNHLYFYWYRQILGQKVEFLVSFYNNEISEKSEIFDDQFSVERPDGSNFTLKIRSTKLEDSAMYFCASSGQGFDEQFFGPGTRLTVL.

In this sample, this clone turned up a few times. Compared with germline, one end of the junction differs, possibly owing to a read error. V usage is TRBV18 and J usage is TRBJ2-1, with 14 positions matching TRBD2. The length of the CDR3 is 14 residues. From germline, CDR1 is KGHSH and CDR2 LQKENI. The CDR3 DNA reads TGTGCCAGCTCAAACGAGGGACTAGCGGGGGTCGGGGTCTTC. This encodes CASSNEGLAGVGVF. Full variable domain (remainder filled in from reference TRBV18 and TRBJ2-1): NAGVMQNPRHLVRRRGQEARLRCSPMKGHSHVYWYRQLPEEGLKFMVYLQKENIIDESGMPKERFSAEFPKEGPSILRIQQVVRGDSAAYFCASSNEGLAGVGVFGPGTRLTVL.

The chain carries TRBV5-6 and TRBJ2-5, with 8 bases identical to TRBD1. The germline V gene encodes CDR1 SGHDT and CDR2 YYEEEE. The CDR3 has 16 amino acids. The J segment lost 4 bases and the V segment lost 3 bases, leaving 11 bases of the junction unmatched. DNA of the CDR3: TGTGCCAGCAGCTGGGGGAGACAGGGGCCCCGAGAGACCCAGTACTTC. It encodes CASSWGRQGPRETQYF.

The genes are TRBV30 and TRBJ2-1, with D possibly TRBD2 on 6 matching bases. This CDR3 is built from 13 residues. The germline gives CDR1 GTSNPN, CDR2 SVGIG (reference sequence). V was cut by 1 base and J by 4 bases, with 8 bases left in between. For the CDR3, the DNA is TGTGCCTGGAGTGGGACTACGTACAATGAGCAGTTCTTC. This gives the protein CAWSGTTYNEQFF.

CDR3 in amino acids: CASSLDTGGQQPQHF. CDR3 coding DNA: TGTGCCAGCAGTTTAGATACAGGGGGCCAACAGCCCCAGCATTTT. The chain is built from TRBV28 and TRBJ1-5, with 9 bases lining up with TRBD1. Germline-derived CDR1 and CDR2 are MDHEN and SYDVKM. This CDR3 is 15 amino acids long. J gave up 7 bases and V 2 bases, and 6 bases lay outside the gene matches.